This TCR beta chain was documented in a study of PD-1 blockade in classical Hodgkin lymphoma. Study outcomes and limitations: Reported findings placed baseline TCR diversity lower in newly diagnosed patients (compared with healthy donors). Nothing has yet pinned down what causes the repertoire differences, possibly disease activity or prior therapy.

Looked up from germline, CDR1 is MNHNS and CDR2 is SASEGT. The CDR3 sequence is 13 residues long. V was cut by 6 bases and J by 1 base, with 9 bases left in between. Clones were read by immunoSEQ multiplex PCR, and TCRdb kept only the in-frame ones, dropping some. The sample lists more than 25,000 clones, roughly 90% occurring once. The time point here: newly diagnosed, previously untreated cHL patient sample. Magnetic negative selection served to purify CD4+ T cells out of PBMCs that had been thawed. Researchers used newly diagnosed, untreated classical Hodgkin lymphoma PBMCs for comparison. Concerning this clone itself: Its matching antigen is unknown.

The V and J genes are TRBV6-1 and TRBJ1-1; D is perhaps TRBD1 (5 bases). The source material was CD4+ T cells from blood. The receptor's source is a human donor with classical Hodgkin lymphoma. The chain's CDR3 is CASRSTGNTEAFF. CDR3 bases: TGTGCCAGCAGGAGTACAGGGAACACTGAAGCTTTCTTT.